This record concerns one T cell receptor (beta chain) sequence. These data are taken from a study of patients and donors after allogeneic stem cell transplantation. Via MiXCR, TCRdb re-called the RT-PCR reads, giving one row per CDR3 protein. The table has 920,000 or so distinct CDR3 sequences, about a sixth seen once; the top ten hold 6%. The ends lost 6 bases at V and 11 bases at J; junction bases unmatched: 11. This CDR3 spans 15 amino acids. This TCR was recovered from a human donor who was either an allogeneic HSCT recipient or a stem cell or donor lymphocyte infusion donor (not recorded which). It is not recorded whose cells these are; they may come from a transplant donor. The chain recombines TRBV12-3 or TRBV12-4 with TRBJ2-3; 13 nucleotides agree with TRBD2. The sequencing input was blood, either unsorted or a sorted T cell fraction (not recorded which). CDR3 DNA: TGTGCCAGCAGCAATACCGGGACTAGCGGGGCGGGGCAGTATTTT. It specifies CASSNTGTSGAGQYF.